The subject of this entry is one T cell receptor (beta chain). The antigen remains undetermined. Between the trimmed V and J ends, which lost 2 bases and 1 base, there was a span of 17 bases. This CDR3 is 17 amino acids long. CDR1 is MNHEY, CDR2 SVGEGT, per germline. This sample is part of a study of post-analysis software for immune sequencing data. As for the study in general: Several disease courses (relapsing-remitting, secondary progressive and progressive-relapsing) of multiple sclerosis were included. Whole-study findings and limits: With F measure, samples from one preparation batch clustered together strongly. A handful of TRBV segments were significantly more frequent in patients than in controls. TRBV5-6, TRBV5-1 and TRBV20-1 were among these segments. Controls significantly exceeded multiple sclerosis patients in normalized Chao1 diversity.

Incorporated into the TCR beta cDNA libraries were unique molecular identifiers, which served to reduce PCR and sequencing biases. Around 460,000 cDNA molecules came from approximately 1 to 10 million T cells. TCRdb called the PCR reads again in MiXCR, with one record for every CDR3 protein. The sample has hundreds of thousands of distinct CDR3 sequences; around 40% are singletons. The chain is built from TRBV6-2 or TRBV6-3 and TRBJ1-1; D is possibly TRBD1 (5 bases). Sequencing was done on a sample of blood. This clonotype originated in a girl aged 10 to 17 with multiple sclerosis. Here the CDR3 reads CASSYIVEGSWNTEAFF. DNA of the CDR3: TGTGCCAGCAGTTACATCGTAGAGGGGTCATGGAACACTGAAGCTTTCTTT.